The clone carrying this T cell receptor (beta chain) was observed a handful of times. Its antigen remains unknown. The CDR3 has 12 amino acids. Germline V gene lookup returns CDR1 ENHRY and CDR2 SYGVKD. Trimming cost V 7 bases and J 5 bases, with 12 bases left between them. Produced via immunoSEQ multiplex PCR; TCRdb's table is partial and in-frame only. Among about 92,000 clones listed, around nine tenths were seen once. The data originate from a study of graft-versus-host responses after intestinal transplantation. In the study overall: Among the recipients, transplants were multivisceral, liver-intestinal, or isolated intestinal. Recipients were all induced with anti-thymocyte globulin, then given tacrolimus and steroids for about three years. Study-wide results and caveats: Among recipient marrow samples, GvH clones were found; some appeared first in ileum or blood. There was an association between peak levels of circulating GvH clones and early post-transplant HvG declines.

The V call is TRBV10-3, the J call TRBJ2-7, with D tentatively TRBD1 (6 bases). The sequenced sample was unstimulated CD8+ T cells sorted from spleen or lymph node cells, obtained before intestinal transplant. The sequence came from a human donor who received an intestinal transplant. CDR3 in amino acids: CAINTGLNEQYF. In DNA, the CDR3 is TGTGCCATCAATACAGGGCTCAACGAGCAGTACTTC.